A selection of T cell receptor beta chains follows, all from one sample in a study of cytomegalovirus exposure and HLA in healthy donors. The protocol was immunoSEQ multiplex PCR, while the TCRdb copy is restricted to in-frame clones and leaves out a portion. The sample consists of roughly 120,000 clones, 65% to 85% of them appearing once. Specimen: PBMCs. These receptors were obtained from a man aged 45-65 years in good health and CMV-seronegative. The CDR3 runs from the conserved cysteine through the conserved F or W. Fields, in order: V gene, clone size, J gene, CDR3 protein. A row's size may be missing; if present it is once, few, many or a size class.

>TRBV7-3|.|TRBJ2-6
CASSSHLGQGTGANVLTF
>TRBV19|.|TRBJ1-2
CASSGERQGESNYGYTF
>TRBV28|once|TRBJ2-7
CASSLFRDRSSYEQYF
>TRBV9|few|TRBJ2-1
CASSPVFSYNEQFF
>TRBV5-1|.|TRBJ1-3
CASSWSDSSSGNTIYF
>TRBV5-1|few|TRBJ2-2
CASSTLAGAPAGELFF
>TRBV19|.|TRBJ1-2
CASSTSGAAQGAGGYTF
>TRBV27|.|TRBJ1-1
CASSTNRLNTEAFF
>TRBV2|.|TRBJ2-4
CASSELGGGENIQYF
>TRBV4-1|few|TRBJ1-1
CASSQAHGTANTEAFF
>TRBV5-1|few|TRBJ2-7
CASSLAVTGGNYEQYF
>TRBV4-2|.|TRBJ2-7
CASSQASQGGEQYF
>TRBV6-8|.|TRBJ2-7
CASTSSGGLTYEQYF
>TRBV5-1|.|TRBJ1-2
CASSLAPAGYGYTF
>TRBV18|.|TRBJ2-6
CASSPPEGSGANVLTF
>TRBV5-6|.|TRBJ2-5
CASSMGLREETQYF
>TRBV5-4|.|TRBJ2-1
CASSPEGGTIYNEQFF
>TRBV11-2|few|TRBJ2-5
CASSMRHGGQETQYF
>TRBV7-9|.|TRBJ2-3
CASSLGLAGVTDTQYF
>TRBV28|.|TRBJ2-7
CASSSPRDREDHEQYF
>TRBV5-4|.|TRBJ2-5
CASSLVGSEETQYF
>TRBV7-3|.|TRBJ1-1
CASSLTGQGGTEAFF
>TRBV6-5|once|TRBJ1-6
CASLGRGGSPLHF
>TRBV5-4|.|TRBJ1-3
CASSFSGSNTIYF
>TRBV25-1|few|TRBJ2-3
CASSRISGATDTQYF
>TRBV4-1|.|TRBJ2-7
CASSQEEGKQYF
>TRBV6-5|.|TRBJ2-1
CASSYFQSGEQFF
>TRBV19|.|TRBJ2-1
CATALAGGWNEQFF
>TRBV10-3|.|TRBJ1-4
CAISDPGQPNEKLFF
>TRBV27|.|TRBJ2-7
CASSARDRGHEQYF
>TRBV4-2|.|TRBJ1-5
CASSQARASPQHF
>TRBV19|.|TRBJ2-5
CASSIGLAGGLETQYF
>TRBV11-2|.|TRBJ1-4
CASSPDRNEKLFF
>TRBV5-6|.|TRBJ2-5
CASSFGIEQETQYF
>TRBV6-5|.|TRBJ2-3
CASSFRESTDTQYF
>TRBV9|.|TRBJ1-2
CASSSMPGGTGDLYGYTF
>TRBV7-3|.|TRBJ2-7
CASSAGGAYEQYF
>TRBV5-1|.|TRBJ2-3
CASSVTAGGDTQYF
>TRBV7-8|.|TRBJ1-1
CASSLKEGTEAFF
>TRBV18|.|TRBJ2-5
CASSGSGRVAETQYF
>TRBV27|.|TRBJ1-1
CASSPSPTGSEAFF
>TRBV27|.|TRBJ1-2
CATRSFGGNYGYTF
>TRBV9|.|TRBJ2-7
CASSVVASGSYEQYF
>TRBV27|.|TRBJ1-2
CASSLNWGENGYTF
>TRBV11-2|.|TRBJ1-3
CASSSSHSRLLFGLYF
>TRBV21-1|.|TRBJ2-7
CASSSRIGTVYEQYF
>TRBV15|once|TRBJ1-2
CATSRGDRGEVGYTF
>TRBV27|.|TRBJ2-7
CASNPWVGRGDEQYF
>TRBV10-3|once|TRBJ2-1
CAITQNRVGSSYNEQFF
>TRBV7-9|.|TRBJ1-4
CASSLTRGTEKLFF
>TRBV11-3|.|TRBJ2-1
CASSLRLAPGNEQFF
>TRBV6-5|.|TRBJ1-2
CASSYSPPGYGYTF
>TRBV4-3|few|TRBJ2-3
CASSQDLESGVLRTDTQYF
>TRBV11-2|.|TRBJ2-1
CASSRTSGGRSYNEQFF
>TRBV7-2|.|TRBJ1-4
CASSFYRGLGTNEKLFF
>TRBV2|once|TRBJ2-2
CASSELPGRGELFF
>TRBV11-2|.|TRBJ1-1
CASSRLTGSNTEAFF
>TRBV7-9|.|TRBJ2-7
CASSQRVSYEQYF
>TRBV7-9|.|TRBJ2-7
CASSFSTGTHAYEQYF
>TRBV6-8|.|TRBJ1-5
CASSYSVRAGNQPQHF